This T cell receptor beta chain was sequenced for a study of cytomegalovirus exposure and HLA in healthy donors. TCRdb's table, derived via immunoSEQ multiplex PCR, lists solely in-frame clones and lacks some. The sample lists 30,000 to 40,000 clones; 90% to 95% were seen once. This CDR3 contains 13 residues. Trimming at V came to 5 bases and at J to 6 bases, leaving 4 bases not matched to a gene. CDR1 and CDR2 (germline): SGHVS, FQNEAQ. The sample taken for sequencing was PBMCs. The clonotype was recovered from a man younger than 35 in good health and CMV-seronegative. The V and J genes are TRBV7-8 and TRBJ2-7, with 10 positions matching TRBD1. The CDR3 bases are TGTGCCAGCAGCACCCGGACAGGGGGCGAGCAGTACTTC. Translation: CASSTRTGGEQYF.